A single sample gave rise to the 10 T cell receptor beta chains below, sequenced in a study of T cell responses to AZD1222 COVID-19 vaccine (dated by TCRdb to the early 2020s). According to the study, the label for this sample's time point signals: about 28 days (+/-7) after the second vaccine dose. Library preparation was by the immunoSEQ multiplex PCR assay. Not all clones reach the TCRdb copy of this immuneACCESS table, which keeps in-frame sequences only. Checked studies attribute under half of the gap to unresolved V genes and leave the rest unexplained. The sample records about 110,000 clones, about 91% of which are singletons. 35% to 55% of the sample belongs to the ten largest clones. Sequenced here: peripheral blood, sampled 28 days after the second AZD1222 dose. The receptors shown here come from an adult who received the AZD1222 COVID-19 vaccine.

The chain has TRBV30 and TRBJ2-3, with D possibly called TRBD1 or TRBD2 (6 bases each). The V and J ends lost 0 bases and 6 bases respectively, with 10 bases between them. Germline V gene sequence: CDR1 GTSNPN, CDR2 SVGIG (reference sequence). The CDR3 runs to 13 residues. The CDR3 coding sequence is TGTGCCTGGAGTGTAACGGGGGCGGATACGCAGTATTTT. Encoded protein: CAWSVTGADTQYF.

The CDR3 DNA is TGTGCCAGCAGTTACTCTGGCTTAAACACCGGGGAGCTGTTTTTT. Translating gives CASSYSGLNTGELFF. The V call is TRBV6-6, the J call TRBJ2-2; D not resolved. V was shortened by 0 bases and J by 2 bases, with 7 bases between the two germline ends. CDR1 and CDR2 from the germline V gene are MNHNY and SVGAGI (reference sequence). The CDR3 loop spans 15 amino acids.

J is TRBJ2-2 and V is TRBV4-2; 10 positions match TRBD2. In germline, CDR1 is LGHNA, CDR2 YNFKEQ. The CDR3 extends over 19 amino acids. The junction had 8 bases not matched to a gene; V was cut back by 0 bases and J by 1 base. In nucleotides, the CDR3 is TGTGCCAGCAGCCAAGATTCCCCTGGACTAGCGGTGAACACCGGGGAGCTGTTTTTT. This translates into CASSQDSPGLAVNTGELFF.

This clone was detected a few times. The chain has TRBV18 and TRBJ2-1; D not certain. From germline, CDR1 is KGHSH and CDR2 LQKENI. This CDR3 has 16 residues. V lost 0 bases, J lost 5 bases, and 14 bases lay in between. CDR3 DNA: TGTGCCAGCTCACCACCGCCACTGCGGCTTGACAATGAGCAGTTCTTC. Encoded protein: CASSPPPLRLDNEQFF.

V and J are TRBV6-5 and TRBJ1-2; D call uncertain. This CDR3 region has 15 residues. Germline CDR1 reads MNHEY; CDR2 reads SVGAGI. The V end was cut by 0 bases, the J end by 8 bases, with 16 bases between. The CDR3 reads CASSYSVTGSDGYTF. CDR3 coding DNA: TGTGCCAGCAGTTACTCCGTGACGGGCTCGGACGGCTACACCTTC.

The chain has TRBV19 and TRBJ1-5; 7 bases map to TRBD1. V was clipped by 8 bases and J by 3 bases; unmatched bases: 4. CDR1 LNHDA and CDR2 SQIVND come from the germline V gene (reference sequence). CDR3 size: 13 residues. This CDR3 reads CASWGTDNQPQHF. Written as DNA, the CDR3 is TGTGCCAGTTGGGGGACAGACAATCAGCCCCAGCATTTT.

The V and J genes are TRBV10-3 and TRBJ2-7; a weak D match, TRBD2 (5 bases). The CDR3 is made up of 13 amino acids. V was trimmed by 11 bases and J by 4 bases, leaving 18 bases between them. The germline CDR1 and CDR2 sequences are ENHRY and SYGVKD. Here the CDR3 reads CAASEGRSYEQYF. The CDR3 bases are TGTGCCGCATCAGAGGGTAGGAGTTACGAGCAGTACTTC.

CDR3 region: CASSISGYLYEQYF. For the CDR3, the DNA is TGTGCCAGTAGTATATCGGGCTACCTCTACGAGCAGTACTTC. The rearrangement joins TRBV19 to TRBJ2-7; D unresolved. Germline V gene lookup returns CDR1 LNHDA and CDR2 SQIVND (reference sequence). The CDR3 covers 14 residues. Deletions cut 2 bases from V and 3 bases from J, with 11 bases between.

The chain carries TRBV19 and TRBJ1-4, with 7 bases aligning to TRBD1. V gave up 8 bases and J gave up 0 bases; unmatched junction bases: 6. The CDR3 is 15 amino acids. Germline CDR1 is LNHDA and CDR2 is SQIVND (reference sequence). The DNA for the CDR3 is TGTGCCAGTCGGCTCCAGGGGGCAACTAATGAAAAACTGTTTTTT. This encodes CASRLQGATNEKLFF. Looking up the rest from reference TRBV19 and TRBJ1-4 gives the full variable domain: DGGITQSPKYLFRKEGQNVTLSCEQNLNHDAMYWYRQDPGQGLRLIYYSQIVNDFQKGDIAEGYSVSREKKESFPLTVTSAQKNPTAFYLCASRLQGATNEKLFFGSGTQLSVL.

The genes are TRBV4-1 and TRBJ2-3; D is perhaps TRBD1 or TRBD2 (5 bases each). CDR3 length: 15 amino acids. Germline CDR1 MGHRA, CDR2 YSYEKL. The V gene lost 4 bases and the J gene lost 7 bases, with 18 bases spanning the gap. In DNA, the CDR3 is TGCGCCAGCAGCCGCTCGGGGCGGTCTATGAATACGCAGTATTTT. This codes for CASSRSGRSMNTQYF.